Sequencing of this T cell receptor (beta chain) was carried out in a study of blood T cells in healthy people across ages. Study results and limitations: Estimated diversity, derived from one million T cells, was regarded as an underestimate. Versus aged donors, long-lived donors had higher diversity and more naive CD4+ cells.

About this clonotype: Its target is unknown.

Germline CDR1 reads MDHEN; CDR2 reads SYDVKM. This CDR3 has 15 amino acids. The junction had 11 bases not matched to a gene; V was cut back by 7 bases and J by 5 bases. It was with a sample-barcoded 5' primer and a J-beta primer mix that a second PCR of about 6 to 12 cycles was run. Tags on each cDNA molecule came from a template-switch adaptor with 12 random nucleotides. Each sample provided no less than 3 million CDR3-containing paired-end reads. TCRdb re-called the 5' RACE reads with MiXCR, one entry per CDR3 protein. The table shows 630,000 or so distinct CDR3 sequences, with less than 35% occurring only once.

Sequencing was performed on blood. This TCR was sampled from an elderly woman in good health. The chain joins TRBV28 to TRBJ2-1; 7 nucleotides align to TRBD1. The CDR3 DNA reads TGTGCCAGCACCTCACAGGGGTTAATGAACAATGAGCAGTTCTTC. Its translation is CASTSQGLMNNEQFF.